Listed below are T cell receptor beta chains from one sample, sequenced in a study of Ad26.COV2.S vaccination and SARS-CoV-2 variants. Profiled with immunoSEQ multiplex PCR; TCRdb holds only in-frame clones, not every one. The sample has about 380,000 clones, under 90% seen once. This sample comprised peripheral blood, obtained in a trial of Ad26.COV2.S vaccine versus placebo. These receptors were taken from a person between 18 and 60 years old who received the Ad26.COV2.S COVID-19 vaccine or a placebo. CDR3s include the opening cysteine and the closing phenylalanine or tryptophan. The D gene is left open where the match is weak. For some rows the clone size is stated as once, few or many, or as a class when expanded; others skip it.

v_gene	abundance	j_gene	d_gene	CDR3aa	CDR3nt
TRBV5-6	NA	TRBJ2-1	TRBD2	CASSGGLAGTSSYNEQFF	TGTGCCAGCAGCGGAGGACTAGCGGGAACTAGCTCCTACAATGAGCAGTTCTTC
TRBV6-5	NA	TRBJ2-1	NA	CASRDAYNEQFF	TGTGCCAGCAGAGACGCCTACAATGAGCAGTTCTTC
TRBV4-3	few	TRBJ1-1	NA	CASSQVVGTLNTEAFF	TGCGCCAGCAGCCAAGTTGTTGGCACATTGAACACTGAAGCTTTCTTT
TRBV4-3	NA	TRBJ2-7	NA	CASSQGVAGPHEQYF	TGCGCCAGCAGCCAAGGCGTAGCAGGGCCCCACGAGCAGTACTTC
TRBV12-3/TRBV12-4	NA	TRBJ2-7	NA	CASRLTGADEQYF	TGTGCCAGCAGGCTCACGGGGGCCGACGAGCAGTACTTC
TRBV9	NA	TRBJ2-1	NA	CASSRKGPYNEQFF	TGTGCCAGCAGTAGAAAAGGGCCATACAATGAGCAGTTCTTC
TRBV5-1	NA	TRBJ2-7	TRBD1	CASSLGRDRDEQYF	TGCGCCAGCAGCTTGGGTCGGGACAGGGACGAGCAGTACTTC
TRBV12-3/TRBV12-4	few	TRBJ2-2	NA	CASTIGGTGELFF	TGTGCCAGCACCATTGGGGGGACCGGGGAGCTGTTTTTT
TRBV11-2	NA	TRBJ2-5	TRBD2	CASSPYPGSGRVETQYF	TGTGCCAGCAGCCCCTATCCTGGTAGCGGGAGGGTGGAGACCCAGTACTTC
TRBV18	NA	TRBJ2-1	NA	CASSSYSPTVNNEQFF	TGTGCCAGCTCATCCTACTCCCCGACAGTAAACAATGAGCAGTTCTTC
TRBV19	NA	TRBJ1-5	NA	CASSVRVSNQPQHF	TGTGCCAGTAGTGTCAGGGTAAGCAATCAGCCCCAGCATTTT
TRBV4-3	once	TRBJ1-2	NA	CASSRDVSGYGYTF	TGCGCCAGCAGCCGAGACGTAAGCGGCTATGGCTACACCTTC
TRBV19	NA	TRBJ2-5	NA	CASSTGNGGGTQYF	TGTGCCAGTAGTACGGGAAACGGGGGAGGGACCCAGTACTTC
TRBV7-9	NA	TRBJ2-7	TRBD1	CASSGRAGTETYEQYF	TGTGCCAGCAGCGGAAGGGCCGGGACAGAGACCTACGAGCAGTACTTC
TRBV5-1	NA	TRBJ1-1	TRBD1	CASSLVLTGGNTEAFF	TGCGCCAGCAGCTTAGTACTGACAGGGGGGAACACTGAAGCTTTCTTT
TRBV7-3	NA	TRBJ2-6	NA	CASSLREAGANVLTF	TGTGCCAGCAGCCTCAGGGAGGCTGGGGCCAACGTCCTGACTTTC
TRBV2	NA	TRBJ2-5	NA	CASTYSSETQYF	TGTGCCAGCACCTACTCCTCAGAGACCCAGTACTTC
TRBV29-1	NA	TRBJ2-7	TRBD2	CSVVAGPRYEQYF	TGCAGCGTTGTAGCGGGACCTCGCTACGAGCAGTACTTC
TRBV6-5	many	TRBJ2-7	NA	CASSYRGPSYEQYF	TGTGCCAGCAGTTACAGGGGCCCCTCCTACGAGCAGTACTTC
TRBV27	NA	TRBJ2-7	TRBD1	CASSLLGQVYEQYF	TGTGCCAGCAGTTTATTGGGACAGGTATACGAGCAGTACTTC
TRBV6-2/TRBV6-3	few	TRBJ2-4	NA	CASSSGADIQYF	TGTGCCAGCAGTTCCGGGGCGGACATTCAGTACTTC
TRBV4-1	NA	TRBJ2-7	NA	CASSQVIQDGEQYF	TGCGCCAGCAGCCAAGTCATCCAGGACGGCGAGCAGTACTTC
TRBV4-2	NA	TRBJ2-3	TRBD2	CASRGRTSGTSTDTQYF	TGTGCCAGCAGAGGACGGACTAGCGGGACCAGCACAGATACGCAGTATTTT
TRBV19	few	TRBJ2-2	NA	CASTRRETGELFF	TGTGCCAGTACCCGAAGGGAGACCGGGGAGCTGTTTTTT
TRBV7-2	NA	TRBJ2-3	TRBD2	CASSLVGGTLNTDTQYF	TGTGCCAGCAGCTTAGTCGGGGGGACCTTAAACACAGATACGCAGTATTTT
TRBV2	NA	TRBJ1-4	NA	CASTTGAGEKLFF	TGTGCCAGCACCACTGGGGCCGGGGAAAAACTGTTTTTT
TRBV28	NA	TRBJ1-3	NA	CASSPRVGNTIYF	TGTGCCAGCAGCCCGAGGGTAGGAAACACCATATATTTT
TRBV10-3	NA	TRBJ1-1	NA	CAISESQENPEAFF	TGTGCCATCAGTGAGTCACAGGAGAATCCTGAAGCTTTCTTT
TRBV7-3	NA	TRBJ2-1	NA	CASSLGVDNEQFF	TGTGCCAGCAGCTTAGGGGTTGACAATGAGCAGTTCTTC
TRBV19	NA	TRBJ2-1	TRBD2	CASSIGLAGGLSYNEQFF	TGTGCCAGTAGTATAGGACTAGCGGGGGGTCTTTCCTACAATGAGCAGTTCTTC
TRBV18	NA	TRBJ2-3	TRBD2	CASSPTSGATDTQYF	TGTGCCAGCTCACCGACTAGCGGGGCCACAGATACGCAGTATTTT
TRBV11-2	NA	TRBJ2-3	NA	CASRHSVWAVDTQYF	TGTGCCAGCAGACACAGCGTTTGGGCGGTAGATACGCAGTATTTT
TRBV6-2/TRBV6-3	NA	TRBJ2-5	NA	CASSYSETQYF	TGTGCCAGCAGTTACTCGGAGACCCAGTACTTC
TRBV6-5	NA	TRBJ1-1	TRBD1	CASRTGGSAFF	TGTGCCAGCAGGACAGGGGGCTCGGCTTTCTTT
TRBV4-3	NA	TRBJ1-5	NA	CASSQVWGAGNQPQHF	TGCGCCAGCAGCCAAGTTTGGGGGGCAGGCAATCAGCCCCAGCATTTT
TRBV3-1/TRBV3-2	NA	TRBJ1-1	NA	CASSPAVGRHTEAFF	TGTGCCAGCAGCCCAGCCGTGGGTAGACACACTGAAGCTTTCTTT
TRBV7-3	NA	TRBJ2-1	TRBD2	CASSPTSGKASSYNEQFF	TGTGCCAGCAGCCCGACTAGCGGGAAAGCCAGCTCCTACAATGAGCAGTTCTTC
TRBV6-2/TRBV6-3	NA	TRBJ2-3	TRBD2	CASSLTSGPSTDTQYF	TGTGCCAGCAGTTTGACTAGCGGCCCTAGCACAGATACGCAGTATTTT
TRBV5-1	few	TRBJ2-7	NA	CASSLLPSVGGRFYEQYF	TGCGCCAGCAGCTTGCTTCCCTCCGTAGGGGGAAGATTCTACGAGCAGTACTTC
TRBV11-2	NA	TRBJ2-7	TRBD2	CASSFAGLVYYEQYF	TGTGCCAGCAGCTTCGCGGGACTAGTATACTACGAGCAGTACTTC
TRBV5-4	NA	TRBJ1-3	TRBD1	CASSPQGESTIYF	TGTGCCAGCAGCCCACAGGGGGAGAGCACCATATATTTT
TRBV16	NA	TRBJ1-2	NA	CASSQGAGETYGYTF	TGTGCCAGCAGCCAAGGGGCTGGAGAAACCTATGGCTACACCTTC
TRBV12-5	NA	TRBJ1-1	NA	CASGLVLGGGNTEAFF	TGTGCTAGTGGTTTGGTACTGGGGGGGGGAAACACTGAAGCTTTCTTT
TRBV2	NA	TRBJ2-7	TRBD1	CASPDRGALGEPYEQYF	TGTGCCAGCCCCGACAGGGGAGCCCTGGGGGAACCCTACGAGCAGTACTTC
TRBV10-3	NA	TRBJ2-1	NA	CAISGPADEQFF	TGTGCCATCAGTGGCCCTGCGGATGAGCAGTTCTTC
TRBV2	NA	TRBJ1-2	TRBD1	CASSVDRGDGYTF	TGTGCCAGCAGCGTGGACAGGGGAGATGGCTACACCTTC
TRBV5-4	NA	TRBJ2-7	NA	CASSSGYEQYF	TGTGCCAGCAGTTCAGGGTACGAGCAGTACTTC
TRBV7-9	NA	TRBJ1-2	NA	CASSFMASGYTF	TGTGCCAGCAGCTTTATGGCTAGCGGCTACACCTTC
TRBV3-1/TRBV3-2	NA	TRBJ1-2	NA	CASSQAGRDGYTF	TGTGCCAGCAGCCAAGCGGGCAGGGACGGCTACACCTTC
TRBV5-1	NA	TRBJ1-2	NA	CASSYRGMGRVPDNYGYTF	TGCGCCAGCAGCTACAGAGGTATGGGGCGAGTTCCTGATAACTATGGCTACACCTTC
TRBV6-6	NA	TRBJ2-5	NA	CASEVRGETQYF	TGTGCCAGCGAGGTTCGGGGGGAGACCCAGTACTTC
TRBV21-1	once	TRBJ1-2	NA	CASSPPLKDGYTF	TGTGCCAGCAGCCCCCCTCTTAAGGATGGCTACACCTTC
TRBV28	few	TRBJ2-2	NA	CASSLEDSNTGELFF	TGTGCCAGCAGTTTAGAGGATTCGAACACCGGGGAGCTGTTTTTT
TRBV7-2	NA	TRBJ2-7	NA	CASSPYIPRTGPEQYF	TGTGCCAGCAGCCCTTATATCCCCCGAACGGGGCCCGAGCAGTACTTC
TRBV11-3	NA	TRBJ2-5	NA	CASSLSSSLGTQYF	TGTGCCAGCAGCTTATCGTCGTCCCTGGGGACCCAGTACTTC
TRBV4-1	NA	TRBJ1-6	NA	CASSHLNSPLHF	TGCGCCAGCAGCCACTTGAATTCACCCCTCCACTTT
TRBV28	NA	TRBJ2-7	NA	CASSLPLGHEQYF	TGTGCCAGCAGTTTGCCACTAGGCCACGAGCAGTACTTC